The following is a T cell receptor (beta chain) sequence with its context. Its antigen is unknown. CDR3 length equals 14 residues. V shed 5 bases and J shed 11 bases, with 21 bases lying between them. CDR1 is SGHTA and CDR2 is FQGNSA in the germline V gene. The data originate from a study of follicular helper T cells after annual influenza vaccination. Study-level results: Day 7 ICOS+CD38+ clones later appeared mostly in ICOS-CD38- cTfh.

The sample's time point: 2014-2015 season, pre-vaccination. The data were produced by immunoSEQ multiplex PCR, yet TCRdb's version contains in-frame clones alone and is incomplete. The sample contains about 13,000 clones, almost 85% of which appear only once. The clonotype comes from an adult who received the influenza vaccine. The sample in question was CXCR5- memory CD4+ T cells sorted from blood, obtained on the day of influenza vaccination. The rearrangement uses TRBV7-2 and TRBJ1-1; weak D call: TRBD1 (6 bases). The CDR3 loop reads CASSAVRGAGRAFF. The CDR3 bases are TGTGCCAGCAGCGCAGTTCGGGGGGCGGGGAGGGCTTTCTTT.